This TCR beta chain came from a study of a mutant IDH1 vaccine in newly diagnosed glioma. Across the study: Vaccines were first given 4-6 weeks after radiotherapy alone, or with temozolomide cycles. Mean patient age was around 40 years; about 62% were male and roughly 38% female. The earlier regimen, radiotherapy, temozolomide, or both, was most often both.

The trim removed 1 base at V and 0 bases at J, leaving 5 bases unmatched. Germline CDR1 reads SGHDT; CDR2 reads YYEEEE. CDR3 length equals 16 residues. Details on this clone: The target antigen is unknown.

Time point denoted: week 47, end of study. In every dose of vaccine, 300 ug of mutant IDH1 20-mer peptide was given alongside topical imiquimod. Diagnosis in the donors showed new WHO grade 3 or 4 astrocytomas that were IDH1-mutant and ATRX-lost. Assay used: immunoSEQ multiplex PCR; TCRdb lists only in-frame clones, some missing. The sample contains approximately 84,000 clones, approximately 75% of which appear only once. The clonotype was recovered from a man aged 35-49 years with glioma. V and J are TRBV5-6 and TRBJ2-7, with 9 bases that match TRBD1. The specimen was PBMCs, collected from a glioma patient whose treatment included an IDH1 peptide vaccine. DNA for the CDR3: TGTGCCAGCAGCTTGAGTCCGACAGGGGGCTCCTACGAGCAGTACTTC. Translated, it gives CASSLSPTGGSYEQYF.